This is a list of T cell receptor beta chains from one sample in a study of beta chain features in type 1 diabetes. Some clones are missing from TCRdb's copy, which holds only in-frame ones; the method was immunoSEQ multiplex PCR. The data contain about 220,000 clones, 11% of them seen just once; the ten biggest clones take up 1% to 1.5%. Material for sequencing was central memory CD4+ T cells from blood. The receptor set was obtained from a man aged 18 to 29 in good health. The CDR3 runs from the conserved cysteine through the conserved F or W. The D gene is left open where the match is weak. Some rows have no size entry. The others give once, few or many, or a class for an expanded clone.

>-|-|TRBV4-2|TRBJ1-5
CASSENVGREGKPQHF
TGTGCCAGCAGCGAAAACGTTGGAAGGGAAGGGAAGCCCCAGCATTTT
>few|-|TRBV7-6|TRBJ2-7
CASSGSPGYSYEQYF
TGTGCCAGCAGCGGGAGCCCGGGGTACTCCTACGAGCAGTACTTC
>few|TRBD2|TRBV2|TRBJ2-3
CASNVAGGADTQYF
TGTGCCAGCAACGTAGCGGGAGGCGCAGATACGCAGTATTTT
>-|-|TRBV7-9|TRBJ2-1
CASSQDSRRDYNEQFF
TGCGCCAGCAGCCAAGACTCGCGGCGGGACTACAATGAGCAGTTCTTC
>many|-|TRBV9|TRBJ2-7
CASSQVASSSYEQYF
TGTGCCAGCAGTCAGGTAGCGTCGAGCTCCTACGAGCAGTACTTC
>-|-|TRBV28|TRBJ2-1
CASLAGRDSYNEQFF
TGTGCCAGCCTGGCAGGTCGGGACTCCTACAATGAGCAGTTCTTC
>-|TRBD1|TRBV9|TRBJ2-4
CASSARQGAARDIQYF
TGTGCCAGCAGCGCTCGACAGGGGGCCGCTCGGGACATTCAGTACTTC
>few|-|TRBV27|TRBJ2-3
CASRVPAGRGTDTQYF
TGTGCCAGCAGGGTCCCTGCGGGACGGGGCACAGATACGCAGTATTTT
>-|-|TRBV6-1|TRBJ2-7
CASSPSGPKTYEQYF
TGTGCCAGCAGTCCCTCGGGGCCTAAAACCTACGAGCAGTACTTC
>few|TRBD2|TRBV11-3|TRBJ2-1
CASSLGRTSGSLGEQFF
TGTGCCAGCAGCCTGGGTCGGACTAGCGGGAGTTTGGGTGAGCAGTTCTTC
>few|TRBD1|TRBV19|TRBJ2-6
CASRRGPGANVLTF
TGTGCCAGTCGAAGGGGGCCTGGGGCCAACGTCCTGACTTTC
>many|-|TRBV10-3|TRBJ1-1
CAISELNTEAFF
TGTGCCATCAGTGAGCTTAACACTGAAGCTTTCTTT
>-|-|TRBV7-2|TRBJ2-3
CASSLGSGGTDTQYF
TGTGCCAGCAGCTTAGGCTCAGGGGGCACAGATACGCAGTATTTT
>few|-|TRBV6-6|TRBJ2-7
CASTLGANSYEQYF
TGTGCCAGCACTCTCGGGGCTAACTCCTACGAGCAGTACTTC
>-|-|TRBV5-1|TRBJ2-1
CASSLGSRGNEQFF
TGCGCCAGCAGCTTGGGCTCCCGCGGCAATGAGCAGTTCTTC
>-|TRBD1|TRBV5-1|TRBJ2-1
CASSLHGQGAINEQFF
TGCGCCAGCAGCTTGCACGGACAGGGGGCAATCAATGAGCAGTTCTTC
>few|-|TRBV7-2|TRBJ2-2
CASSHTGATGELFF
TGTGCCAGCAGCCACACCGGGGCCACCGGGGAGCTGTTTTTT
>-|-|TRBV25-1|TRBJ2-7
CASSDTSPYEQYF
TGTGCCAGCAGTGATACCAGCCCCTACGAGCAGTACTTC
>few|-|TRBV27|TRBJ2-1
CASSFAPPGTTNEQFF
TGTGCCAGCAGTTTCGCTCCACCAGGGACGACCAATGAGCAGTTCTTC
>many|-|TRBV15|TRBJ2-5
CATSRDGETQYF
TGTGCCACCAGCAGAGATGGAGAGACCCAGTACTTC
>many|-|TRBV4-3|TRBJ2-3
CASSHGRRDTQYF
TGCGCCAGCAGCCACGGGCGGCGCGATACGCAGTATTTT
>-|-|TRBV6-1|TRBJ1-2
CASTMTGDGYTF
TGTGCCAGCACCATGACAGGAGATGGCTACACCTTC
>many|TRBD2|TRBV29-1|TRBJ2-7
CSVVGRAPYEQYF
TGCAGCGTTGTGGGGAGGGCCCCCTACGAGCAGTACTTC
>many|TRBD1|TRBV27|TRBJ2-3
CASSFHDRGKGTDTQYF
TGTGCCAGCAGTTTCCACGACAGGGGTAAGGGCACAGATACGCAGTATTTT
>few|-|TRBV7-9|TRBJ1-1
CASSLTARDTEAFF
TGTGCCAGCAGCTTAACGGCGAGAGACACTGAAGCTTTCTTT
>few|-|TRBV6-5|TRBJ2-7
CASSTGFYEQYF
TGTGCCAGCAGTACAGGGTTCTACGAGCAGTACTTC
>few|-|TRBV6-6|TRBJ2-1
CASSYPSAGEQFF
TGTGCCAGCAGTTACCCAAGTGCGGGGGAGCAGTTCTTC
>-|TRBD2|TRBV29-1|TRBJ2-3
CSASGGKTDTQYF
TGCAGCGCCTCGGGAGGCAAAACAGATACGCAGTATTTT
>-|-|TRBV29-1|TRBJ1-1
CSVEIGNTEAFF
TGCAGCGTTGAAATAGGGAACACTGAAGCTTTCTTT
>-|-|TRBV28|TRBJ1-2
CASIETGSKGYTF
TGTGCCAGCATCGAAACAGGGTCCAAAGGCTACACCTTC
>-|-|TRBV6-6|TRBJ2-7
CASSYSGSNEQYF
TGTGCCAGCAGTTACTCGGGGAGCAACGAGCAGTACTTC
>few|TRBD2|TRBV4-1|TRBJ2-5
CASSQTSGRETQYF
TGCGCCAGCAGCCAGACTAGCGGGAGGGAGACCCAGTACTTC
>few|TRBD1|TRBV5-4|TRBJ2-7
CASSLGSRQGAREQYF
TGTGCCAGCAGCTTGGGAAGTCGACAGGGGGCACGCGAGCAGTACTTC